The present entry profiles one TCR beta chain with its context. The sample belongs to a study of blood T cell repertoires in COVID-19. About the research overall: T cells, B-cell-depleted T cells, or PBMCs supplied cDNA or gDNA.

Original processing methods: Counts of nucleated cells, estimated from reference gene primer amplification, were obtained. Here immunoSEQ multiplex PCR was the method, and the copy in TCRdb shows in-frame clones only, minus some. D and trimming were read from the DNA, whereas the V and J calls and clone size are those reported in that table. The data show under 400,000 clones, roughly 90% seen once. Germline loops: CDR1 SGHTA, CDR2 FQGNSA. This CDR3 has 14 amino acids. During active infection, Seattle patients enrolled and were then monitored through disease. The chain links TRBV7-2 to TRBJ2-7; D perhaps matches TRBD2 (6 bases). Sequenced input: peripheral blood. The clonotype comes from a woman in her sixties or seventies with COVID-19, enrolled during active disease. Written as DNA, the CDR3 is TGTAATCAAGTGGGTGGGGGGAAAGCGGACGAGCAGTACTTC. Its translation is CNQVGGGKADEQYF.